These T cell receptor beta chains were read from a single sample in a study of blood T cell repertoires in COVID-19. Produced via immunoSEQ multiplex PCR; TCRdb's table is partial and in-frame only. The sample carries roughly 200,000 clones, 88% recorded once. Sequencing used peripheral blood. The receptors stem from a man between 18 and 35 years old with active or convalescent COVID-19. Each CDR3 is given with its conserved first and last residue. The order of the fields is J gene, V gene, clone size, D gene, CDR3 protein, CDR3 DNA. The D gene is left open where the match is weak. Clone size is given for some rows only: seen once, a few or many times, or a class if the clone is expanded.

J gene: TRBJ1-2; V gene: TRBV18; clone size: .; D gene: .; CDR3 protein: CASSTGEALYYGYTF; CDR3 DNA: TGTGCCAGTTCCACCGGGGAGGCACTATACTATGGCTACACCTTC
J gene: TRBJ1-2; V gene: TRBV30; clone size: .; D gene: TRBD1; CDR3 protein: CAWTKTGIGYTF; CDR3 DNA: TGTGCCTGGACCAAGACAGGGATTGGCTACACCTTC
J gene: TRBJ1-2; V gene: TRBV12-5; clone size: .; D gene: .; CDR3 protein: CASAPRVNYGYTF; CDR3 DNA: TGTGCTAGTGCCCCTCGGGTAAACTATGGCTACACCTTC
J gene: TRBJ2-5; V gene: TRBV5-5; clone size: .; D gene: TRBD1; CDR3 protein: CASSQIRTGGYRETQYF; CDR3 DNA: TGTGCCAGCAGCCAAATACGGACAGGGGGCTATAGGGAGACCCAGTACTTC
J gene: TRBJ2-3; V gene: TRBV27; clone size: .; D gene: TRBD2; CDR3 protein: CATKGRLAGEYTQYF; CDR3 DNA: TGTGCCACCAAAGGAAGACTAGCGGGGGAATATACGCAGTATTTT
J gene: TRBJ1-1; V gene: TRBV19; clone size: .; D gene: .; CDR3 protein: CASSMLENTEAFF; CDR3 DNA: TGTGCCAGTAGTATGCTAGAGAACACTGAAGCTTTCTTT
J gene: TRBJ1-3; V gene: TRBV19; clone size: .; D gene: TRBD1; CDR3 protein: CASRRDRGSSGNTIYF; CDR3 DNA: TGTGCCAGTAGAAGGGACAGGGGGAGCTCTGGAAACACCATATATTTT
J gene: TRBJ1-1; V gene: TRBV7-9; clone size: once; D gene: TRBD1; CDR3 protein: CASSPRDREIFAEAFF; CDR3 DNA: TGTGCCAGCAGCCCCCGGGACAGGGAAATCTTTGCTGAAGCTTTCTTT
J gene: TRBJ1-1; V gene: TRBV6-1; clone size: .; D gene: .; CDR3 protein: CASSEFVAPMNTEAFF; CDR3 DNA: TGTGCCAGCAGTGAATTTGTGGCTCCAATGAACACTGAAGCTTTCTTT
J gene: TRBJ2-5; V gene: TRBV11-2; clone size: .; D gene: .; CDR3 protein: CASSLGGGRETQYF; CDR3 DNA: TGTGCCAGCAGCTTAGGAGGGGGTCGAGAGACCCAGTACTTC
J gene: TRBJ2-5; V gene: TRBV12-5; clone size: .; D gene: TRBD2; CDR3 protein: CASQTSGGYQETQYF; CDR3 DNA: TGTGCTAGCCAAACTAGCGGGGGTTACCAAGAGACCCAGTACTTC
J gene: TRBJ2-7; V gene: TRBV19; clone size: .; D gene: .; CDR3 protein: CASSMDYEGSYEQYF; CDR3 DNA: TGTGCCAGTAGTATGGACTACGAGGGCTCCTACGAGCAGTACTTC
J gene: TRBJ2-1; V gene: TRBV14; clone size: .; D gene: .; CDR3 protein: CASSQGVLSRLQFNEQFF; CDR3 DNA: TGTGCCAGCAGCCAAGGAGTCCTGAGCCGACTTCAATTCAATGAGCAGTTCTTC
J gene: TRBJ1-3; V gene: TRBV2; clone size: .; D gene: .; CDR3 protein: CASSESTGRPGNTIYF; CDR3 DNA: TGTGCCAGCAGTGAATCTACAGGGCGCCCTGGAAACACCATATATTTT
J gene: TRBJ1-6; V gene: TRBV7-8; clone size: .; D gene: .; CDR3 protein: CASSPSRQSPLHF; CDR3 DNA: TGTGCCAGCAGCCCTTCGCGACAGTCACCCCTCCACTTT
J gene: TRBJ2-2; V gene: TRBV6-6; clone size: .; D gene: TRBD2; CDR3 protein: CASRERGDTGELFF; CDR3 DNA: TGTGCCAGCAGGGAGCGGGGGGACACCGGGGAGCTGTTTTTT